One sample yielded the 31 T cell receptor beta chains listed below, sequenced in a study of shared clonotypes between healthy human individuals. The protocol was immunoSEQ multiplex PCR, while the TCRdb copy is restricted to in-frame clones and leaves out a portion. Of around 1.1 million clones in the sample, about 84% were seen once. Sequencing was carried out using memory CD4+ T cells from PBMCs. Subset in this sample: CD45RA-negative fraction. These receptors came from a man aged 18 to 29 in good health. Some clones in this sample may be carry-over from other donors' samples.

Regarding this clone: Other DNA sequences of this sample code for an identical CDR3. The rearrangement uses TRBV5-1 and TRBJ2-2; D not certain. Trimming removed 0 bases at V and 0 bases at J, with 3 bases between. This CDR3 contains 14 residues. Germline lookup yields CDR1 SGHRS and CDR2 YFSETQ. CDR3 coding DNA: TGCGCCAGCAGCTTGGCTGCGAACACCGGGGAGCTGTTTTTT. Amino acids: CASSLAANTGELFF.

In regard to this clone: Other DNA sequences within the sample encode an identical CDR3. CDR3 in amino acids: CASSLGISGNTIYF. In DNA form, the CDR3 reads TGTGCCAGCAGCTTAGGGATAAGCGGAAACACCATATATTTT. The V call is TRBV11-2, the J call TRBJ1-3; no clear D. V lost 1 base and J lost 4, with 8 bases in between. Germline V gene sequence: CDR1 SGHAT, CDR2 FQNNGV. This CDR3 has 14 amino acids.

CDR3 in amino acids: CASSEAADALGYTF. In DNA, the CDR3 is TGTGCCAGCAGTGAAGCGGCTGACGCCCTTGGCTACACCTTC. This chain links TRBV6-1 with TRBJ1-2; D not resolved. Trimming removed 0 bases from V and 7 bases from J, with 12 bases in between. CDR3 size: 14 residues. Germline assignment: CDR1 MNHNS and CDR2 SASEGT.

This chain uses TRBV2 with TRBJ1-4, with D unresolved. CDR3 length: 14 residues. Deletions cut 5 bases from V and 5 bases from J, with 12 bases between. The germline CDR1 and CDR2 sequences are SNHLY and FYNNEI. The CDR3 protein is CASSLETGNEKLFF. CDR3 DNA: TGTGCCAGCAGTTTGGAGACGGGGAATGAAAAACTGTTTTTT.

Worth noting for this clone: The same CDR3 arises from other DNA sequences in this sample as well. The chain recombines TRBV9 with TRBJ1-2, with D hard to call. The CDR3 is made up of 14 amino acids. V lost 0 bases to trimming and J lost 5 bases, with 11 bases between them. Germline CDR1 and CDR2: SGDLS and YYNGEE. CDR3 nucleotide sequence: TGTGCCAGCAGCGTAGAGGGCCGGGGATATGGCTACACCTTC. Residues: CASSVEGRGYGYTF.

To note about this clone: Being one base from a much bigger clone, this may be a read error. The chain employs TRBV6-6 and TRBJ2-5; 9 bases fit TRBD1. Germline trimming cut 5 bases from V and 4 bases from J; bases unmatched to any gene: 2. Germline V gives CDR1 MNHNY, CDR2 SVGAGI (reference sequence). The CDR3 runs 13 residues. CDR3 residues: CASSRTGAETQYF. CDR3 coding DNA: TGTGCCAGCAGTCGGACAGGGGCAGAGACCCAGTACTTC.

The rearrangement uses TRBV19 and TRBJ2-4; 8 positions agree with TRBD1. Germline V CDR1 and CDR2: LNHDA, SQIVND (reference sequence). The CDR3 loop spans 12 amino acids. The V and J ends lost 11 bases and 7 bases, in that order; junction bases with no gene match: 7. DNA for the CDR3: TGTGCCCAGGCCAGGGGGCGGAACATTCAGTACTTC. It translates to CAQARGRNIQYF.

Of note for this clone: A much larger clonotype is one base distant, so this may be a read error. This chain connects TRBV5-4 to TRBJ2-1; 8 positions agree with TRBD2. The germline V gene encodes CDR1 SGHNT and CDR2 YYREEE (reference sequence). With 2 bases clipped from V and 1 base from J, the junction kept 8 bases outside the gene matches. This CDR3 is 17 amino acids long. The CDR3 DNA sequence: TGTGCCAGCAGCTTTTACCTGACTAGCGCATCCTACAATGAGCAGTTCTTC. This translates into CASSFYLTSASYNEQFF.

The chain employs TRBV21-1 and TRBJ1-2. TRBV21-1 is termed a pseudogene. The CDR3 is 13 amino acids. DNA of the CDR3: TGTGCCAGCTGGGGGAGGGGAGATGGTGGCTACACCTTC. It is translated as CASWGRGDGGYTF.

This rearrangement joins TRBV7-8 to TRBJ1-3; D gene ambiguous. Germline V gives CDR1 SGHVS, CDR2 FQNEAQ. Deletions cut 4 bases from V and 0 bases from J, with 19 bases between. This CDR3 is 18 amino acids long. The CDR3 DNA follows: TGTGCCAGCAGCTCCAGGACTAGAGGCGGAAGCTCTGGAAACACCATATATTTT. Translating gives CASSSRTRGGSSGNTIYF.

This clone has a count of ten or more. V gene TRBV27 combines with J gene TRBJ1-5; perhaps TRBD1 as D (5 bases). V was trimmed by 4 bases and J by 6 bases, leaving 16 bases between them. From germline, CDR1 is MNHEY and CDR2 SMNVEV (reference sequence). This CDR3 comprises 15 residues. CDR3 sequence reads: CASSSRQFLGQPQHF. DNA of the CDR3: TGTGCCAGCAGTTCCCGACAGTTTTTGGGTCAGCCCCAGCATTTT.

The chain couples TRBV14 to TRBJ2-7, with D perhaps matching TRBD1 or TRBD2 (5 bases each). From germline, CDR1 is SGHDN and CDR2 FVKESK. The V and J ends lost 4 bases and 0 bases respectively, with 13 bases between them. The CDR3 consists of 15 residues. In DNA form, the CDR3 reads TGTGCCAGCAGCCTACGGGGACCACACTCCTACGAGCAGTACTTC. This translates into CASSLRGPHSYEQYF. Drawing the rest from reference TRBV14 and TRBJ2-7, the complete variable domain is EAGVTQFPSHSVIEKGQTVTLRCDPISGHDNLYWYRRVMGKEIKFLLHFVKESKQDESGMPNNRFLAERTGGTYSTLKVQPAELEDSGVYFCASSLRGPHSYEQYFGPGTRLTVT.

This chain joins TRBV7-2 and TRBJ2-4, with TRBD1 identical over 7 bases. Per germline, CDR1 SGHTA and CDR2 FQGNSA. The CDR3 has 14 amino acids. Trimming cost V 3 bases and J 6 bases; bases outside gene matches: 5. The CDR3 nucleotides read TGTGCCAGCAGCTTTCCAGGGGGTCTAAACATTCAGTACTTC. It specifies CASSFPGGLNIQYF.

The rearrangement links TRBV4-1 to TRBJ2-1; D unclear. CDR1 and CDR2 (germline): MGHRA, YSYEKL. Deletions cut 0 bases from V and 4 bases from J, with 16 bases between. The CDR3 contains 17 residues. In nucleotides, the CDR3 is TGCGCCAGCAGCCAAGAACCTCCCAGAGAAGGGTACAATGAGCAGTTCTTC. As protein: CASSQEPPREGYNEQFF.

Note on this clone: Other nucleotide sequences in the sample specify the same CDR3. The chain recombines TRBV6-1 with TRBJ1-5, with D maybe TRBD1 (5 bases). Germline assignment: CDR1 MNHNS and CDR2 SASEGT. The CDR3 extends over 13 amino acids. Trimming pared 1 base from V and 7 bases from J, leaving 8 bases between. The CDR3 DNA reads TGTGCCAGCAGTGAAGGGGACCGACAGCCCCAGCATTTT. Encoded protein: CASSEGDRQPQHF.

This sequence joins TRBV6-1 and TRBJ1-1, with unresolved D. The CDR3 spans 13 residues. V was clipped by 10 bases and J by 0 bases, with 12 bases between them. Germline V gene data show CDR1 as MNHNS and CDR2 as SASEGT. The CDR3 loop is CAIVWTLNTEAFF. In DNA form, the CDR3 reads TGTGCCATCGTATGGACCTTGAACACTGAAGCTTTCTTT.

The chain recombines TRBV9 with TRBJ1-2, with TRBD1 matching 9 bases. Losses at the gene ends were 3 bases for V and 7 bases for J; bases not matched to a gene: 7. CDR1 is SGDLS and CDR2 is YYNGEE in the germline V gene. The CDR3 has 14 residues. The CDR3 loop is CASSGSGTGFGYTF. In nucleotides, the CDR3 is TGTGCCAGCAGCGGGAGTGGGACAGGGTTTGGCTACACCTTC. The full variable domain, completed using reference TRBV9 and TRBJ1-2, is DSGVTQTPKHLITATGQRVTLRCSPRSGDLSVYWYQQSLDQGLQFLIQYYNGEERAKGNILERFSAQQFPDLHSELNLSSLELGDSALYFCASSGSGTGFGYTFGSGTRLTVV.

The V call is TRBV30, the J call TRBJ2-3; perhaps TRBD2 as D (5 bases). The CDR3 length is 16 residues. V gave up 0 bases and J gave up 1 base, with 14 bases separating them. Germline CDR1 is GTSNPN and CDR2 is SVGIG (reference sequence). The CDR3 loop reads CAWSVPRASGTDTQYF. In DNA, the CDR3 is TGTGCCTGGAGTGTACCGAGGGCCTCGGGCACAGATACGCAGTATTTT.

This chain uses TRBV28 with TRBJ1-2, with 7 bases fitting TRBD1. The germline V gene encodes CDR1 MDHEN and CDR2 SYDVKM. The V and J ends lost 6 bases and 0 bases, in that order; junction bases with no gene match: 13. This CDR3 has 17 residues. CDR3 bases: TGTGCCAGCAGCCCTCCTCACCGGGACAGCTCTAACTATGGCTACACCTTC. Its translation: CASSPPHRDSSNYGYTF.

This chain connects TRBV5-1 to TRBJ1-4; unclear D gene. The length of the CDR3 is 15 residues. Germline-derived CDR1 and CDR2 are SGHRS and YFSETQ. V lost 2 bases to trimming and J lost 0 bases, with 8 bases between them. The chain's CDR3 is CASSFGGSTNEKLFF. CDR3 coding DNA: TGCGCCAGCAGCTTCGGCGGCTCAACTAATGAAAAACTGTTTTTT.

The chain is built from TRBV4-3 and TRBJ2-3, with a possible D match to TRBD2 (6 bases). Trimming took 1 base from V and 0 from J, leaving 14 bases between them. This CDR3 comprises 17 residues. Germline CDR1 LGHNA, CDR2 YSLEER. The CDR3: CASSQAWGRLSTDTQYF. In DNA, the CDR3 is TGCGCCAGCAGCCAAGCTTGGGGGAGGCTCAGCACAGATACGCAGTATTTT.

The chain uses TRBV4-3 and TRBJ2-4; 10 bases fit TRBD2. CDR1 LGHNA and CDR2 YSLEER come from the germline V gene. The CDR3 runs to 17 residues. The trim removed 0 bases at V and 3 bases at J, leaving 5 bases unmatched. The CDR3 region is CASSQDLSGRGKNIQYF. DNA of the CDR3: TGCGCCAGCAGCCAAGATCTGAGCGGGAGGGGCAAAAACATTCAGTACTTC.

The genes are TRBV4-1 and TRBJ2-7; 8 nucleotides agree with TRBD1. V was clipped by 1 base and J by 3 bases; unmatched bases: 5. The CDR3 consists of 15 residues. CDR1 and CDR2 from the germline V gene are MGHRA and YSYEKL. The DNA for the CDR3 is TGCGCCAGCAGCCAAGGGACAGGGCTTTTCTACGAGCAGTACTTC. Its translation is CASSQGTGLFYEQYF.

The chain joins TRBV19 to TRBJ2-5; 8 bases fit TRBD2. Germline V gene lookup returns CDR1 LNHDA and CDR2 SQIVND (reference sequence). The V gene end was trimmed by 9 bases and the J gene end by 5 bases; junction bases not matched to a gene: 14. The CDR3 covers 15 residues. The DNA for the CDR3 is TGTGCCAGCACACGACGGGGGGGATTTAGGGAGACCCAGTACTTC. It encodes CASTRRGGFRETQYF.

The genes are TRBV5-1 and TRBJ2-7; the D gene is possibly TRBD1 (6 bases). The germline V gene encodes CDR1 SGHRS and CDR2 YFSETQ. The CDR3 consists of 14 residues. Trimming removed 3 bases at V and 4 bases at J, with 14 bases between. The CDR3 region is CASSYGTPFYEQYF. The CDR3, as DNA: TGCGCCAGCAGCTACGGGACACCCTTTTACGAGCAGTACTTC. The complete variable domain, with remaining parts taken from reference TRBV5-1 and TRBJ2-7, reads KAGVTQTPRYLIKTRGQQVTLSCSPISGHRSVSWYQQTPGQGLQFLFEYFSETQRNKGNFPGRFSGRQFSNSRSEMNVSTLELGDSALYLCASSYGTPFYEQYFGPGTRLTVT.

The rearrangement uses TRBV19 and TRBJ2-7; D perhaps matches TRBD2 (5 bases). V shed 2 bases and J shed 5 bases, with 10 bases lying between them. This CDR3 spans 13 amino acids. CDR1 is LNHDA, CDR2 SQIVND, per germline (reference sequence). The CDR3 DNA follows: TGTGCCAGTAGTATAAAGCGGTGGGACGAGCAGTACTTC. It is translated as CASSIKRWDEQYF.

This sequence joins TRBV5-1 and TRBJ1-1; no clear D gene. CDR3 length: 14 amino acids. CDR1 is SGHRS and CDR2 is YFSETQ in the germline V gene. V gave up 1 base and J gave up 5 bases, with 12 bases separating them. The CDR3 DNA sequence: TGCGCCAGCAGCTTGAATCTGGGAAGGACTGAAGCTTTCTTT. Its translation: CASSLNLGRTEAFF.

This clone was seen just once. The sample contains more than one DNA sequence encoding this CDR3. CDR3 sequence: CAISVGQGATDTQYF. CDR3 bases: TGTGCCATCAGTGTGGGACAGGGAGCGACAGATACGCAGTATTTT. The rearrangement uses TRBV10-3 and TRBJ2-3; 9 bases line up with TRBD1. Germline CDR1 and CDR2: ENHRY and SYGVKD. After removal of 4 bases from V and 3 bases from J, the junction contained 5 bases not matched to a gene. The CDR3 runs 15 residues.

This clone was recorded a few times. The CDR3 region has the DNA TGTGCCAGCAGCTCACCCTCAGGGAGTCTCTACGAGCAGTACTTC. Residues: CASSSPSGSLYEQYF. The chain carries TRBV11-2 and TRBJ2-7, with D possibly called TRBD1 or TRBD2 (5 bases each). The CDR3 totals 15 residues. Germline assignment: CDR1 SGHAT and CDR2 FQNNGV. Trimming stripped 4 bases from V and 3 bases from J, with 16 bases between. Together with reference TRBV11-2 and TRBJ2-7, the CDR3 gives the full variable domain: EAGVAQSPRYKIIEKRQSVAFWCNPISGHATLYWYQQILGQGPKLLIQFQNNGVVDDSQLPKDRFSAERLKGVDSTLKIQPAKLEDSAVYLCASSSPSGSLYEQYFGPGTRLTVT.

This chain uses TRBV2 with TRBJ2-3; 11 bases align to TRBD2. This CDR3 is built from 17 residues. Germline CDR1 SNHLY, CDR2 FYNNEI. V gave up 3 bases and J gave up 6 bases; unmatched junction bases: 11. The CDR3 is CASSDELAGEFADTQYF. CDR3 nucleotides: TGTGCCAGCAGTGACGAACTAGCGGGAGAGTTTGCGGATACGCAGTATTTT.

This clone has only one observation. This chain joins TRBV30 and TRBJ2-7, with D possibly matching TRBD2 (6 bases). Germline loops: CDR1 GTSNPN, CDR2 SVGIG (reference sequence). The CDR3 consists of 12 residues. Deletions cut 2 bases from V and 6 bases from J, with 11 bases between. The CDR3 spells CAWSLGGPEQYF. In nucleotides, the CDR3 is TGTGCCTGGAGTTTGGGGGGTCCCGAGCAGTACTTC.